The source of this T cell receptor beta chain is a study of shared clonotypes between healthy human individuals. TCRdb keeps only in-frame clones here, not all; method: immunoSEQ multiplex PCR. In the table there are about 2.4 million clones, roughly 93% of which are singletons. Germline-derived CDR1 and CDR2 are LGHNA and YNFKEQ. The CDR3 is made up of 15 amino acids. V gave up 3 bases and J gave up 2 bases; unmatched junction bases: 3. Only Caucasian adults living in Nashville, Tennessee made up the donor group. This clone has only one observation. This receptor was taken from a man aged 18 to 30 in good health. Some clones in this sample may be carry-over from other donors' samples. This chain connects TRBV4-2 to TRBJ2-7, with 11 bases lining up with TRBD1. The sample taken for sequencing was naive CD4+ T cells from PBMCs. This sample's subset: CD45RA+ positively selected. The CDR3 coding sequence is TGTGCCAGCAGCCACCGGGACAGGGGGACCTACGAGCAGTACTTC. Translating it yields CASSHRDRGTYEQYF.